The rows below give T cell receptor beta chains drawn from one sample of a study of early T cells in non-severe SARS-CoV-2 infection. MiXCR, applied by TCRdb to the 5' RACE reads, yields one record per CDR3 protein. This sample has about 71,000 distinct CDR3 sequences, with roughly 13% found just once. The sequenced material came from whole blood. Receptors originate from an adult who was a healthcare worker with PCR-confirmed SARS-CoV-2 infection or an uninfected control (not recorded which). The conserved cysteine and the conserved F or W are not part of the CDR3 here. Each record gives: J gene, V gene, CDR3 protein.

TRBJ1-2 TRBV7-2 ASSLVRAGRDYT
TRBJ2-1 TRBV28 ASSLIRVNEQF
TRBJ1-5 TRBV7-2 ASSLQGDQPQH
TRBJ1-1 TRBV3-1 ASSLSDRPVNTEAF
TRBJ2-2 TRBV28 ASSFSGHTNTGELF
TRBJ1-6 TRBV27 ASSLLPRTVNSPLH
TRBJ2-2 TRBV11-1 ASSLERDYGELF
TRBJ2-5 TRBV29-1 SVVPARAETQY
TRBJ2-3 TRBV11-1 ASNPGRSTDTQY
TRBJ2-7 TRBV20-1 SARGGGARSYEQY
TRBJ1-6 TRBV27 ASSLLNSPLH
TRBJ1-1 TRBV9 ASSERQGRAF
TRBJ1-1 TRBV18 ASSRQIEAF
TRBJ2-2 TRBV7-9 ASSLGQVQTGELF
TRBJ2-3 TRBV4-3 ASSQEVAGGFRGTDTQY
TRBJ2-1 TRBV5-1 ASSGSVLGSYNEQF
TRBJ2-3 TRBV6-1 ATVSGGDTDTQY
TRBJ2-7 TRBV7-9 ASSLNRAYEQY
TRBJ2-1 TRBV6-2/TRBV6-3 ASKRGANYNEQF
TRBJ2-3 TRBV27 ASSSLIATDTQY
TRBJ2-7 TRBV5-1 ASSFRDREEQY
TRBJ2-3 TRBV7-2 ASSLGRLSTDTQY
TRBJ2-1 TRBV7-2 ASSLRSRGGEQF